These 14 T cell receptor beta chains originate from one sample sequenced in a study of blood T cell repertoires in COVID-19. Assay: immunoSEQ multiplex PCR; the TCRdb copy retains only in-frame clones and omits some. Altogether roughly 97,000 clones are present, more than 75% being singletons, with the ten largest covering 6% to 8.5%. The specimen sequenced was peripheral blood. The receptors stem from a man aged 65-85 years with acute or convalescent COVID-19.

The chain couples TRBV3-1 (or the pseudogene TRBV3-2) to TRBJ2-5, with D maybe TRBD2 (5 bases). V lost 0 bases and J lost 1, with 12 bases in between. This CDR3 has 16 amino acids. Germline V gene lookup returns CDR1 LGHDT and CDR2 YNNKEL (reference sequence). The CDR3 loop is CASSQDRVRAQETQYF. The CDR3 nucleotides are TGTGCCAGCAGCCAAGATCGAGTGCGGGCCCAAGAGACCCAGTACTTC.

For the CDR3, the DNA is TGTGCCAGCAGCCCCGCGGTTTCCTATGGCTACACCTTC. It codes for CASSPAVSYGYTF. V gene TRBV2 combines with J gene TRBJ1-2; no clear D gene. Per germline, CDR1 SNHLY and CDR2 FYNNEI. Between the trimmed V and J ends, which lost 6 bases and 4 bases, there was a span of 12 bases. The CDR3 has 13 amino acids.

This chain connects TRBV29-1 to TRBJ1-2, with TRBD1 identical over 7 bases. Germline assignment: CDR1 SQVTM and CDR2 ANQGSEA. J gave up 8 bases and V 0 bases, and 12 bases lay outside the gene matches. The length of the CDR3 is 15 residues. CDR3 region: CSVEDRATGTYGYTF. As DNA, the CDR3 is TGCAGCGTTGAAGATAGGGCGACAGGGACCTACGGCTACACCTTC.

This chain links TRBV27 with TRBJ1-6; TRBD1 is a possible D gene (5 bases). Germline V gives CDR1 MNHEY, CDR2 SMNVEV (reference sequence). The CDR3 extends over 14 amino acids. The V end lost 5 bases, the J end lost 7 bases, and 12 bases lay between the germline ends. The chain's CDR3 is CASSPGTANSPLHF. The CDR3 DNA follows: TGTGCCAGCAGTCCGGGGACTGCCAATTCACCCCTCCACTTT.

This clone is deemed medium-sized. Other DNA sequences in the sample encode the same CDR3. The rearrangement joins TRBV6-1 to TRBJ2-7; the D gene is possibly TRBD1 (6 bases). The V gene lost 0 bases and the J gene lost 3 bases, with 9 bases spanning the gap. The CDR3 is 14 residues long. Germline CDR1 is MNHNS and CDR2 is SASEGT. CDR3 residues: CASSEARGFYEQYV. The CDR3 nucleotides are TGTGCCAGCAGTGAAGCCAGGGGCTTCTACGAGCAGTACGTC.

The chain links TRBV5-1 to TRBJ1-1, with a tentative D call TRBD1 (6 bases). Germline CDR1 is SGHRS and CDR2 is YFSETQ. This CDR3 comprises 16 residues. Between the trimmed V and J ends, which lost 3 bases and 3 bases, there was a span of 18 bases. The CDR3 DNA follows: TGCGCCAGCAGCTCTCTGCCGGGGGGCTGGGACACTGAAGCTTTCTTT. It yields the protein CASSSLPGGWDTEAFF.

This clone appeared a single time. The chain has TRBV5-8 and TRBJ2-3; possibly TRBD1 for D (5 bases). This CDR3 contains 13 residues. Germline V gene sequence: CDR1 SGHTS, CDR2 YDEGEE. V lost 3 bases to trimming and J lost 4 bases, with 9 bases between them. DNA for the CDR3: TGTGCCAGCAGCTATGACAGAGCAGATACGCAGTATTTT. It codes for CASSYDRADTQYF.

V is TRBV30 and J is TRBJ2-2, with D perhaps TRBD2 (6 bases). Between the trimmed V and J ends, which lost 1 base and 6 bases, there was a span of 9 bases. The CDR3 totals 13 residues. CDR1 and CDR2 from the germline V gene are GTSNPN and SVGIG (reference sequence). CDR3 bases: TGTGCCTGGAGTGCCTTAGCGGCCGGGGAGCTGTTTTTT. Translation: CAWSALAAGELFF. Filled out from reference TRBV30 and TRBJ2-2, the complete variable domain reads SQTIHQWPATLVQPVGSPLSLECTVEGTSNPNLYWYRQAAGRGLQLLFYSVGIGQISSEVPQNLSASRPQDRQFILSSKKLLLSDSGFYLCAWSALAAGELFFGEGSRLTVL.

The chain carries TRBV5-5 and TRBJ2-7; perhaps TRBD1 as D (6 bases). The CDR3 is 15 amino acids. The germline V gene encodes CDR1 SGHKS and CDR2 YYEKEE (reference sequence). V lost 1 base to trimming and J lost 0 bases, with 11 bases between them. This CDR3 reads CASSLRSGASYEQYV. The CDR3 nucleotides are TGTGCCAGCAGCTTGCGGTCAGGGGCCTCCTACGAGCAGTACGTC.

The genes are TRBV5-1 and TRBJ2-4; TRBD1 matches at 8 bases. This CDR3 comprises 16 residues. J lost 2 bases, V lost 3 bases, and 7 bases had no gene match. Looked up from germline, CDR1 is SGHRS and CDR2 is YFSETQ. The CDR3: CASSSTGAGTKNIQYF. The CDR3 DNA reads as TGCGCCAGCAGCTCGACAGGGGCGGGGACCAAAAACATTCAGTACTTC.

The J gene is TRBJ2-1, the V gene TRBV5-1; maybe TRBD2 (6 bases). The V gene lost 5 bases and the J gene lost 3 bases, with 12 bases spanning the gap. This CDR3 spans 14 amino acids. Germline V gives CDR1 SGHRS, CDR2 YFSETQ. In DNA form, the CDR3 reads TGCGCCAGCAGTTCTAGCGAGAGCTACAATGAGCAGTTCTTC. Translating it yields CASSSSESYNEQFF.

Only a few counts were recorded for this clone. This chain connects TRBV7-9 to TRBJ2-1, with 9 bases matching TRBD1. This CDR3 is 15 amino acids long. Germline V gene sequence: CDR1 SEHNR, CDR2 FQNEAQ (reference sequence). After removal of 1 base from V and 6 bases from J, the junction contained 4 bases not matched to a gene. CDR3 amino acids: CASSLGTGDLNEQFF. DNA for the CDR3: TGTGCCAGCAGCTTAGGGACAGGGGATCTCAATGAGCAGTTCTTC.

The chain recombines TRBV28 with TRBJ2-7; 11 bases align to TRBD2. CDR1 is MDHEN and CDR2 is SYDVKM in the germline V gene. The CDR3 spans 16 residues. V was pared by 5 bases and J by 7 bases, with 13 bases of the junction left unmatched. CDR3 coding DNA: TGTGCCAGCAGTCTACTGGCGACTAGCGGGGAAGGAGAGCAGTACTTC. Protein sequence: CASSLLATSGEGEQYF.

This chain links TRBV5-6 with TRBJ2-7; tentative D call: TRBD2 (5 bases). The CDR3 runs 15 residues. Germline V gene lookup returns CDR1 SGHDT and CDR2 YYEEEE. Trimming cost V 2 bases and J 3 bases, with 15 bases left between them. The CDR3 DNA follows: TGTGCCAGCAGCTTACCCCAGACTGACTACTACGAGCAGTACTTC. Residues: CASSLPQTDYYEQYF. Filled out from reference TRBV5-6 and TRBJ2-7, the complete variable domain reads DAGVTQSPTHLIKTRGQQVTLRCSPKSGHDTVSWYQQALGQGPQFIFQYYEEEERQRGNFPDRFSGHQFPNYSSELNVNALLLGDSALYLCASSLPQTDYYEQYFGPGTRLTVT.